This TCR beta chain was recorded in a study of CD8+CD57+ T cells in acquired aplastic anemia. Study-level background: The average for DNA from sorted CD4+ and CD8+ cells was roughly 3 ug. Notes on the study in general: Some 27 CD8+ CDR3 sequences were shared between patients and controls. Patients versus controls showed no significant CD8+ Simpson's diversity difference.

A note on this clonotype: Its antigen is undetermined.

Genomic DNA, the template, was used for profiling of the TCR beta VDJ and CDR3. TCRdb re-derived calls from the reads in MiXCR, one entry per CDR3 protein. This repertoire shows 450,000 to 600,000 distinct CDR3 sequences, around 33% found once; its top ten account for 0.7% to 1%. Patients selected for sequencing had displayed CD8+CD57+ cell expansion by flow cytometry. Patient blood was sampled before any therapy had been received. CDR3 length: 15 amino acids. Germline CDR1 reads SGHAT; CDR2 reads FQDESV (reference sequence). V dropped 5 bases and J dropped 4; count of bases not matched to a gene: 7. The origin of this receptor is a human donor with aplastic anemia. The V gene is TRBV11-1, the J gene TRBJ2-1; 8 bases fit TRBD1. The sample was sorted CD4+, CD8+, or CD8+CD57+ T cells (not recorded which) from PBMCs. CDR3 region: CASSPGQVRYNEQFF. The CDR3 nucleotides are TGTGCCAGCAGCCCGGGACAGGTCCGATACAATGAGCAGTTCTTC.